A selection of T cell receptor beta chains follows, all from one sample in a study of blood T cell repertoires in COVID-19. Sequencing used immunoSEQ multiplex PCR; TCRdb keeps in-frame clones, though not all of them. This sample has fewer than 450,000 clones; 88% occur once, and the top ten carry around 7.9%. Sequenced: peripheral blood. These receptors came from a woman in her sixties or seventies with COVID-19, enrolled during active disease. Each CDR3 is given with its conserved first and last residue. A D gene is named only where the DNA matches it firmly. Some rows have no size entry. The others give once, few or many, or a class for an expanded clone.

CDR3nt: TGCGCCAGCAGCCGATCAACAGGGGCAGTCTACACCTTC
CDR3aa: CASSRSTGAVYTF
abundance: NA
j_gene: TRBJ1-2
d_gene: TRBD1
v_gene: TRBV4-1

CDR3nt: TGTGCCAGCAGGGACAGACCGAACACTGAAGCTTTCTTT
CDR3aa: CASRDRPNTEAFF
abundance: NA
j_gene: TRBJ1-1
d_gene: NA
v_gene: TRBV6-5

CDR3nt: TGTGCCAGTAGTATAGTGCGCACAGGGGGCGTCGACTATGGCTACACCTTC
CDR3aa: CASSIVRTGGVDYGYTF
abundance: NA
j_gene: TRBJ1-2
d_gene: TRBD1
v_gene: TRBV19

CDR3nt: TGTGCCAGCAGCTCCCGAGCGGGGGGAGAGGAGACCCAGTACTTC
CDR3aa: CASSSRAGGEETQYF
abundance: NA
j_gene: TRBJ2-5
d_gene: TRBD2
v_gene: TRBV11-3

CDR3nt: TGTGCCAGCAGCCCCCGGGGACAGGGAGGGGAGACTGAAGCTTTCTTT
CDR3aa: CASSPRGQGGETEAFF
abundance: NA
j_gene: TRBJ1-1
d_gene: TRBD1
v_gene: TRBV7-2

CDR3nt: TGTGCCAGCAGCGGGGGGGGAGGGTACGAGCAGTACTTC
CDR3aa: CASSGGGGYEQYF
abundance: NA
j_gene: TRBJ2-7
d_gene: TRBD2
v_gene: TRBV6-5

CDR3nt: TGCGCCAGCAGCCCTGGACAAGGTCCCTCTGGGGCCAACGTCCTGACTTTC
CDR3aa: CASSPGQGPSGANVLTF
abundance: NA
j_gene: TRBJ2-6
d_gene: NA
v_gene: TRBV4-1

CDR3nt: TGTGCCACCAGCAGAGAGTCGGGGGTTGAAGCTTTCTTT
CDR3aa: CATSRESGVEAFF
abundance: NA
j_gene: TRBJ1-1
d_gene: NA
v_gene: TRBV15

CDR3nt: TGTGCCAGCAGCTTAGAGGGGACAGGGACCGGTCAGCCCCAGCATTTT
CDR3aa: CASSLEGTGTGQPQHF
abundance: once
j_gene: TRBJ1-5
d_gene: TRBD1
v_gene: TRBV7-2

CDR3nt: TGTGCCAGTACAGGCGCCATAAACACTGAAGCTTTCTTT
CDR3aa: CASTGAINTEAFF
abundance: NA
j_gene: TRBJ1-1
d_gene: NA
v_gene: TRBV19

CDR3nt: TGTGCCAGCAGCTTAGACAGGGCGGAGACCCAGTACTTC
CDR3aa: CASSLDRAETQYF
abundance: NA
j_gene: TRBJ2-5
d_gene: NA
v_gene: TRBV11-2

CDR3nt: TGTGCCATCAGTGAGACAGGGGGTAACTATGGCTACACCTTC
CDR3aa: CAISETGGNYGYTF
abundance: NA
j_gene: TRBJ1-2
d_gene: TRBD1
v_gene: TRBV10-3

CDR3nt: TGTGCCAGTAGTACACGACATCTTTCCTACGAGCAGTACTTC
CDR3aa: CASSTRHLSYEQYF
abundance: NA
j_gene: TRBJ2-7
d_gene: NA
v_gene: TRBV19

CDR3nt: TGTGCCACCGGGACAGGGGGCGCGGTGACCCAGTACTTC
CDR3aa: CATGTGGAVTQYF
abundance: NA
j_gene: TRBJ2-5
d_gene: TRBD1
v_gene: TRBV15

CDR3nt: TGTGCCAGCAGCTTGCGGACTAGCGGGGGGGCGCCAGATACGCAGTATTTT
CDR3aa: CASSLRTSGGAPDTQYF
abundance: NA
j_gene: TRBJ2-3
d_gene: TRBD2
v_gene: TRBV5-4

CDR3nt: TGCGCCACCGAGGCGACTCCTCCCACAGATACGCAGTATTTT
CDR3aa: CATEATPPTDTQYF
abundance: NA
j_gene: TRBJ2-3
d_gene: NA
v_gene: TRBV4-1

CDR3nt: TGTGCCAGCAGCGTTTCTTTTAGCGGAGATACGCAGTATTTT
CDR3aa: CASSVSFSGDTQYF
abundance: NA
j_gene: TRBJ2-3
d_gene: NA
v_gene: TRBV2

CDR3nt: TGTGCCAGCAGCTTAGAAGCGGGGAGGGAAGCTTTCTTT
CDR3aa: CASSLEAGREAFF
abundance: NA
j_gene: TRBJ1-1
d_gene: NA
v_gene: TRBV7-8

CDR3nt: TGTGCCAGCAGCTTGATAGCGGGGTCCTACAATGAGCAGTTCTTC
CDR3aa: CASSLIAGSYNEQFF
abundance: NA
j_gene: TRBJ2-1
d_gene: TRBD2
v_gene: TRBV5-8

CDR3nt: TGCGCCAGCAGCTTGGACCAGATCACAGATACGCAGTATTTT
CDR3aa: CASSLDQITDTQYF
abundance: NA
j_gene: TRBJ2-3
d_gene: NA
v_gene: TRBV5-1

CDR3nt: TGTGCCAGCAGCTTCGGGAGCACAGATACGCAGTATTTT
CDR3aa: CASSFGSTDTQYF
abundance: NA
j_gene: TRBJ2-3
d_gene: NA
v_gene: TRBV7-8

CDR3nt: TGTGCCACGGGACAGGAGTATGGGGATACGCAGTATTTT
CDR3aa: CATGQEYGDTQYF
abundance: NA
j_gene: TRBJ2-3
d_gene: TRBD1
v_gene: TRBV10-3

CDR3nt: TGTGCCACCAGTGACTCACAAGACAGGGAGGAAAAACTGTTTTTT
CDR3aa: CATSDSQDREEKLFF
abundance: NA
j_gene: TRBJ1-4
d_gene: TRBD1
v_gene: TRBV24-1

CDR3nt: TGTGCCAGTAGCCCGAGGGGGACCTTCGGAAACACCATATATTTT
CDR3aa: CASSPRGTFGNTIYF
abundance: NA
j_gene: TRBJ1-3
d_gene: NA
v_gene: TRBV19

CDR3nt: TGTGCTAGTGGGACATGGGGGCTAGCCGGGGAGCTGTTTTTT
CDR3aa: CASGTWGLAGELFF
abundance: once
j_gene: TRBJ2-2
d_gene: NA
v_gene: TRBV12-5

CDR3nt: TGTGCCAGTAGTATACAGGAAAGCACAGATACGCAGTATTTT
CDR3aa: CASSIQESTDTQYF
abundance: NA
j_gene: TRBJ2-3
d_gene: NA
v_gene: TRBV19

CDR3nt: TGTGCCAGCAGCTCTTTAGTCGCTGGGGCCAACGTCCTGACTTTC
CDR3aa: CASSSLVAGANVLTF
abundance: NA
j_gene: TRBJ2-6
d_gene: NA
v_gene: TRBV9

CDR3nt: TGTGCCACCATCACGGGCGAGCAGTACTTC
CDR3aa: CATITGEQYF
abundance: NA
j_gene: TRBJ2-7
d_gene: NA
v_gene: TRBV10-3

CDR3nt: TGTGCCAGCAGCCCCGGACAGGAGCCTAACTATGGCTACACCTTC
CDR3aa: CASSPGQEPNYGYTF
abundance: NA
j_gene: TRBJ1-2
d_gene: TRBD1
v_gene: TRBV3-1/TRBV3-2

CDR3nt: TGTGCCAGCTCACCCTCGACAGGGAAAGATTCACCCCTCCACTTT
CDR3aa: CASSPSTGKDSPLHF
abundance: NA
j_gene: TRBJ1-6
d_gene: TRBD1
v_gene: TRBV18

CDR3nt: TGTGCCAGCAGCTTAGGAGGGGGGGGCACCTACGAGCAGTACTTC
CDR3aa: CASSLGGGGTYEQYF
abundance: NA
j_gene: TRBJ2-7
d_gene: NA
v_gene: TRBV7-2

CDR3nt: TGTGCCAGCAGCGCCACCTTCAGGGCCCCGATCTATGGCTACACCTTC
CDR3aa: CASSATFRAPIYGYTF
abundance: NA
j_gene: TRBJ1-2
d_gene: NA
v_gene: TRBV9

CDR3nt: TGTGCCAGCTCACCGGCCGGGGGCACTGAAGCTTTCTTT
CDR3aa: CASSPAGGTEAFF
abundance: NA
j_gene: TRBJ1-1
d_gene: NA
v_gene: TRBV18

CDR3nt: TGTGCCACCAAAAGCGGGACTAATGAAAAACTGTTTTTT
CDR3aa: CATKSGTNEKLFF
abundance: NA
j_gene: TRBJ1-4
d_gene: NA
v_gene: TRBV15

CDR3nt: TGTGCCTGGAGTGTCTTCGCAGGGTCCGGCTACACCTTC
CDR3aa: CAWSVFAGSGYTF
abundance: NA
j_gene: TRBJ1-2
d_gene: NA
v_gene: TRBV30

CDR3nt: TGCGCCAGCTCGGGGGTGGGCACAGATACGCAGTATTTT
CDR3aa: CASSGVGTDTQYF
abundance: once
j_gene: TRBJ2-3
d_gene: NA
v_gene: TRBV5-1

CDR3nt: TGTGCCAGCAGCTTAGATGGCAGGAACACTGAAGCTTTCTTT
CDR3aa: CASSLDGRNTEAFF
abundance: NA
j_gene: TRBJ1-1
d_gene: NA
v_gene: TRBV11-2

CDR3nt: NA
CDR3aa: CASSWGTGTFF
abundance: NA
j_gene: TRBJ1-1
d_gene: NA
v_gene: TRBV6-5

CDR3nt: TGCGCCAGCAGCTTTCAGGGGACCGCGCACACTGAAGCTTTCTTT
CDR3aa: CASSFQGTAHTEAFF
abundance: NA
j_gene: TRBJ1-1
d_gene: NA
v_gene: TRBV5-1

CDR3nt: TGTGCCAGCAGCTTAGCCAGGGGGAAATACGAGCAGTACTTC
CDR3aa: CASSLARGKYEQYF
abundance: NA
j_gene: TRBJ2-7
d_gene: TRBD1
v_gene: TRBV11-2

CDR3nt: TGCAGTGCTAGAGATCTCGGTGAGCAGTTCTTC
CDR3aa: CSARDLGEQFF
abundance: NA
j_gene: TRBJ2-1
d_gene: NA
v_gene: TRBV20-1

CDR3nt: TGTGCCAGCAGCTCCTTGGGCCATTCCCTGACTAGCGGGGGGGCAAATGAGCAGTTCTTC
CDR3aa: CASSSLGHSLTSGGANEQFF
abundance: NA
j_gene: TRBJ2-1
d_gene: TRBD2
v_gene: TRBV7-3

CDR3nt: TGTGCCATCAGTGAGTACCTCAAGACAGGGGGGAGCACAGATACGCAGTATTTT
CDR3aa: CAISEYLKTGGSTDTQYF
abundance: NA
j_gene: TRBJ2-3
d_gene: TRBD1
v_gene: TRBV10-3

CDR3nt: TGTGCCAGCAGCCCAGGGATAACTAATGAAAAACTGTTTTTT
CDR3aa: CASSPGITNEKLFF
abundance: NA
j_gene: TRBJ1-4
d_gene: NA
v_gene: TRBV7-6

CDR3nt: TGTGCCAGCAGCTTTCATCTAGCTGGGGCCAACGTCCTGACTTTC
CDR3aa: CASSFHLAGANVLTF
abundance: NA
j_gene: TRBJ2-6
d_gene: NA
v_gene: TRBV5-4

CDR3nt: TGCAGCGTTCCAGGGACAGTTAACTATGGCTACACCTTC
CDR3aa: CSVPGTVNYGYTF
abundance: many
j_gene: TRBJ1-2
d_gene: TRBD1
v_gene: TRBV29-1

CDR3nt: TGTGCCAGCAGCCCGGGACAACTCATCGACTACACCTTC
CDR3aa: CASSPGQLIDYTF
abundance: NA
j_gene: TRBJ1-2
d_gene: NA
v_gene: TRBV12-3/TRBV12-4

CDR3nt: TGTGCCAGCAGAGAGACAGGCGGCTATAATTCACCCCTCCACTTT
CDR3aa: CASRETGGYNSPLHF
abundance: NA
j_gene: TRBJ1-6
d_gene: NA
v_gene: TRBV2

CDR3nt: TGCGCCAGCAGCTTGGGGACAGGGGGAAATGAGCAGTTCTTC
CDR3aa: CASSLGTGGNEQFF
abundance: NA
j_gene: TRBJ2-1
d_gene: TRBD1
v_gene: TRBV5-1

CDR3nt: TGTGCCAGCTCACCACCGACAGGGACAATGAAAAAACTGTTTTTT
CDR3aa: CASSPPTGTMKKLFF
abundance: NA
j_gene: TRBJ1-4
d_gene: TRBD1
v_gene: TRBV18

CDR3nt: TGCGCCAGCAGCTTGGAAGTGGCAGGGCGGGAGACCCAGTACTTC
CDR3aa: CASSLEVAGRETQYF
abundance: once
j_gene: TRBJ2-5
d_gene: NA
v_gene: TRBV5-1

CDR3nt: TGTGCCAGCAGCCAGCGGGGCACCGGGGAGCTGTTTTTT
CDR3aa: CASSQRGTGELFF
abundance: NA
j_gene: TRBJ2-2
d_gene: TRBD2
v_gene: TRBV6-5

CDR3nt: TGTGCCAGCAGCTTACCAGGGATTGACACTGAAGCTTTCTTT
CDR3aa: CASSLPGIDTEAFF
abundance: NA
j_gene: TRBJ1-1
d_gene: NA
v_gene: TRBV13